The rows below give T cell receptor beta chains drawn from one sample of a study of shared clonotypes between healthy human individuals. The data were produced by immunoSEQ multiplex PCR, yet TCRdb's version contains in-frame clones alone and is incomplete. The sample has 2.5 million or so clones, roughly 92% seen once. Sequences were obtained from naive CD4+ T cells sorted from blood. These receptors originate from a young man in good health. Both conserved end residues are trimmed from each CDR3. Not all rows give a size; the values are once, few, many and, for expanded clones, a class.

cdr3_length | v_call | clone_size | cdr3_aa
13 | TRBV19 | - | ASSPDSSSYNEQF
11 | TRBV19 | - | ASSIGMFAEAF
11 | TRBV27 | - | ASSFLYTGELF
13 | TRBV6-6 | - | ASSPPVPRDNEQF
10 | TRBV5-4 | - | ASSLDTDTQY
13 | TRBV5-1 | few | ASSLGQVSTDTQY
15 | TRBV5-1 | once | ASSPGTSGSGGDTQY
9 | TRBV2 | - | ASSPQYEQY
14 | TRBV25-1 | - | ASSDLSGTTNNEQF
12 | TRBV4-3 | - | ASSLRTGAYEQY
13 | TRBV6-5 | - | ASSYSTGLGEKLF
8 | TRBV7-6 | - | ASSGEAQY
13 | TRBV5-1 | - | ASSFGPRADQPQH
13 | TRBV19 | - | ASSPPGVPHYEQY
14 | TRBV28 | - | ASSSPPRGVTGELF
13 | TRBV30 | - | AWSPGQGGGETQY
14 | TRBV5-1 | few | ASSLEPGQGGYEQY
12 | TRBV11-2 | - | ASSLVNTAYEQY
10 | TRBV6-1 | - | ASSDDSTEAF
12 | TRBV15 | - | ATSRETAGYEQY
13 | TRBV19 | - | ATFPGRKDTGELF
11 | TRBV7-2 | - | ASSYRGNSPLH
12 | TRBV7-9 | once | ASRSGTGHTEAF
11 | TRBV30 | - | AWNSARNTEAF
13 | TRBV11-2 | - | ASLLAGVMARELF
12 | TRBV19 | - | ATTTRQGGEKLF
14 | TRBV5-1 | - | ASSLDTGSGANVLT
12 | TRBV6-5 | - | ASSPMTGLNTIY
12 | TRBV7-2 | - | ASSLQGQPQEQY
11 | TRBV2 | - | ASKREGDGEQF
15 | TRBV18 | - | ASSPPGLAGSRNEQF
14 | TRBV6-1 | - | ASSERGTAFLSPLH
16 | TRBV10-3 | - | AISDWGGQGQSNYGYT
14 | TRBV5-1 | - | ASSSLPRQSTDTQY
12 | TRBV6-6 | - | ASRTSGGVNEQF
10 | TRBV10-3 | once | AISGGGNEQF
12 | TRBV5-6 | - | ASSFLTVNTEAF
12 | TRBV30 | few | AWRIGAFEVEAF
14 | TRBV7-2 | - | ASSLAEAGLGNTIY
14 | TRBV12-2 | - | ASRLIEGMSGQPQH
13 | TRBV6-6 | - | ASSSPRSGANVLT